A single sample is the source of the 30 T cell receptor beta chains below, sequenced in a study of tumor and adjacent non-tumor tissue in lung cancer. A modified ARM-PCR protocol with three rounds of nested PCR amplified TCRbeta. TCRdb ran MiXCR on the multiplex PCR reads and lists one entry per CDR3 protein. This table holds approximately 120,000 distinct CDR3 sequences, roughly two thirds found once. RNA was extracted from bulk tissue without any cell sorting. Distant lung tissue was collected more than 3 cm away from the tumor edge. Sequenced input: distant non-tumor lung tissue. The receptor source for this set is a man between 60 and 70 years old with non-small cell lung cancer.

To note about this clonotype: Its ends do not fully match the called genes, so a read error is possible. As DNA, the CDR3 is TGCGCCAGTAGCCGTGATGACAGGGAGGAGAGCCAGTACTTC. Amino acids: CASSRDDREESQYF. The genes are TRBV4-1 and TRBJ2-5; tentative D call: TRBD1 (7 bases). This CDR3 is built from 14 residues. Germline values: CDR1 MGHRA, CDR2 YSYEKL.

Comments on this clonotype: A much larger clone lies one base from this, so it may be a read error. The J gene is TRBJ1-6, the V gene TRBV7-9; D is unresolved. This CDR3 is built from 16 residues. Germline V gene sequence: CDR1 SEHNR, CDR2 FQNEAQ (reference sequence). V lost 1 base to trimming and J lost 9 bases, with 16 bases between them. CDR3 in DNA: TGTGCCAGCAGCTTAGGTAGAGGGAAGAATATTTCACCCCTCCACTTT. It translates to CASSLGRGKNISPLHF.

This clonotype was counted many times. The rearrangement links TRBV7-9 to TRBJ2-3; 11 bases agree with TRBD2. CDR3 length: 17 residues. Germline V CDR1 and CDR2: SEHNR, FQNEAQ (reference sequence). V was pared by 0 bases and J by 4 bases, with 6 bases of the junction left unmatched. The CDR3 protein is CASSLAFLAGGSDTQYF. CDR3 DNA sequence: TGTGCCAGCAGCTTAGCGTTTCTAGCGGGAGGTTCAGATACGCAGTATTTT.

About this clonotype: Since a much larger clone is just one base distant, this may be a read error. The rearrangement uses TRBV5-1 and TRBJ2-5; D possibly uses TRBD1 or TRBD2 (6 bases each). The length of the CDR3 is 16 residues. CDR1 and CDR2 (germline): SGHRS, YFSETQ. The CDR3 DNA reads TGCGCCAGCAGCTTGGTGGCGGGAACACCAGGGGAGACCCAGCACTTC. It encodes CASSLVAGTPGETQHF.

Note on this clonotype: This may be a read error, as it is one base from a much larger clone. The J gene is TRBJ2-5, the V gene TRBV5-5; D is unclear. Germline V lookup: CDR1 SGHKS, CDR2 YYEKEE (reference sequence). Trimming took off 0 bases at V and 4 bases at J, with 7 bases between the two ends. This CDR3 is 13 amino acids long. For the CDR3, the DNA is TGTGCCAGCAGCTTGGAGCTAGGAGAGACCCAGTACTTC. Residues: CASSLELGETQYF.

On this clonotype itself: A much more abundant neighbour one base away suggests this may be a read error. This chain joins TRBV29-1 and TRBJ2-3, with D maybe TRBD2 (6 bases). Germline CDR1 reads SQVTM; CDR2 reads ANQGSEA. There are 16 residues in the CDR3. CDR3 sequence: CSVEESIAVPSDRQYF. The CDR3 nucleotides are TGCAGCGTTGAAGAATCGATAGCGGTTCCGTCAGATAGGCAGTATTTT.

The chain carries TRBV11-2 and TRBJ2-2, with a possible D match to TRBD2 (5 bases). CDR1 SGHAT and CDR2 FQNNGV come from the germline V gene. This CDR3 has 13 residues. Trimming removed 0 bases at V and 8 bases at J, with 7 bases between. CDR3 protein: CASSLDRTGELFF. As DNA, the CDR3 is TGTGCCAGCAGCTTAGATAGGACTGGGGAGCTGTTTTTT.

The chain joins TRBV6-2 or TRBV6-3 to TRBJ1-5, with no clear D. The CDR3 covers 16 residues. Germline values: CDR1 MNHEY, CDR2 SVGEGT. Trimming took 2 bases from V and 7 from J, leaving 18 bases between them. The CDR3 DNA sequence: TGTGCCAGCAGTTACCCGGATTTGGGTTCAAGACAGCCCCAGCATTTT. Translated, it gives CASSYPDLGSRQPQHF.

About this clonotype: Given the absence of the conserved phenylalanine or tryptophan at the CDR3 end, a read error is likely. This chain uses TRBV4-1 with TRBJ2-5; maybe TRBD1 (7 bases). The CDR3 totals 17 residues. Germline loops: CDR1 MGHRA, CDR2 YSYEKL. The CDR3 sequence: CASSQEFFGGGFRAQYI. The DNA for the CDR3 is TGCGCCAGTAGCCAAGAGTTTTTCGGAGGGGGCTTTAGGGCCCAGTACATC.

V usage is TRBV12-3 or TRBV12-4 and J usage is TRBJ2-3; D is unresolved. V was pared by 5 bases and J by 2 bases, with 17 bases between. This CDR3 has 16 amino acids. The CDR3 protein is CASSPLSEENTDTQYF. In nucleotides, the CDR3 is TGTGCCAGCAGTCCGCTCTCTGAGGAGAACACAGATACGCAGTATTTT.

About this clonotype itself: This is likely a read error, given that the CDR3 carries no conserved phenylalanine or tryptophan at its end. The chain employs TRBV29-1 and TRBJ2-7; 10 positions agree with TRBD1. The CDR3 runs to 13 residues. Germline V gene lookup returns CDR1 SQVTM and CDR2 ANQGSEA. Trimming removed 2 bases from V and 4 bases from J; junction bases left unmatched: 2. The CDR3: CSVERDRGYEQYY. The CDR3 nucleotides read TGCAGCGTTGAAAGGGACAGGGGATACGAGCAGTACTAC.

For this clonotype: This sequence may be a read error, since a much larger clone differs from it by one base. The chain joins TRBV28 to TRBJ1-6; perhaps TRBD1 as D (5 bases). Germline CDR1 and CDR2: MDHEN and SYDVKM. Trimming took 3 bases from V and 8 from J, leaving 11 bases between them. The CDR3 totals 14 residues. CDR3 sequence (DNA): TGTGCCAGCAGTTTTAGGGGACCATATTCACCCCTCCACTTT. Translated, it gives CASSFRGPYSPLHF.

About this clonotype: A single base separates this from a much larger clone, so it may be a read error. The gene calls are TRBV7-9 and TRBJ1-2; D perhaps matches TRBD1 (5 bases). Germline values: CDR1 SEHNR, CDR2 FQNEAQ (reference sequence). The V gene lost 5 bases and the J gene lost 8 bases, with 15 bases spanning the gap. The CDR3 has 13 residues. The CDR3 loop is CASSKGRGNGYTF. The DNA for the CDR3 is TGTGCCAGCAGCAAGGGACGGGGGAACGGCTACACCTTC.

This clonotype was recorded many times. The chain links TRBV4-1 to TRBJ1-6; D unclear. The CDR3 spans 18 residues. V was clipped by 0 bases and J by 0 bases, with 12 bases between them. Germline-derived CDR1 and CDR2 are MGHRA and YSYEKL. CDR3 loop: CASSQDRGRSSYNSPLHF. The CDR3 DNA sequence: TGCGCCAGCAGCCAAGATCGTGGCAGGAGCTCCTATAATTCACCCCTCCACTTT.

Notes on this clonotype: Sequence at one end of the junction differs from germline and may be a read error. This sequence joins TRBV4-1 and TRBJ2-5, with D hard to call. CDR1 MGHRA and CDR2 YSYEKL come from the germline V gene. This CDR3 comprises 17 residues. The CDR3 DNA reads as TGCGACAGCAGCCAGACAAACGCTCGGCGGAACCAAAAGACCCAATACTTC. It is translated as CDSSQTNARRNQKTQYF.

Comments on this clonotype: A much larger clone differs from this one at a single base, so this may be a read error. This rearrangement joins TRBV7-9 to TRBJ2-7; 9 bases are a match to TRBD2. The CDR3 consists of 18 residues. V was pared by 6 bases and J by 5 bases, with 20 bases of the junction left unmatched. The germline gives CDR1 SEHNR, CDR2 FQNEAQ (reference sequence). The CDR3 loop is CASRPGNGGSGRLDEQYF. CDR3 nucleotides: TGTGCCAGCAGGCCGGGGAATGGAGGAAGCGGGAGGCTCGACGAGCAGTACTTC. Variable domain in full (rest from reference TRBV7-9 and TRBJ2-7): DTGVSQNPRHKITKRGQNVTFRCDPISEHNRLYWYRQTLGQGPEFLTYFQNEAQLEKSRLLSDRFSAERPKGSFSTLEIQRTEQGDSAMYLCASRPGNGGSGRLDEQYFGPGTRLTVT.

Of note for this clonotype: A read error is possible here, since a much larger clone lies one base away. The J gene is TRBJ1-4, the V gene TRBV5-5; D may be TRBD1 (5 bases). Per the germline V gene, CDR1 is SGHKS and CDR2 is YYEKEE (reference sequence). CDR3 length equals 16 residues. With 2 bases removed from V and 0 bases from J, the gap between germline ends came to 11 bases. CDR3 DNA sequence: TGTGCCAGCAGCTTCCCAGGGATCCCAACTAATGAAAAACTGTTTTTT. Translation: CASSFPGIPTNEKLFF.

About this clonotype: This may stem from a read error, because a much larger clone lies one nucleotide away. This chain uses TRBV7-8 with TRBJ2-2; D remains unclear. Germline V lookup: CDR1 SGHVS, CDR2 FQNEAQ. Trimming cost V 8 bases and J 3 bases, with 7 bases left between them. CDR3 length: 12 residues. CDR3 DNA: TGTGCCAGCTGCTGGGACACCGGGGAGCTGTTTTTT. It yields the protein CASCWDTGELFF.

The CDR3 region has the DNA TGTGCCAGCAGTGAGCAGGACTATGAGCAGTACTTC. Its translation is CASSEQDYEQYF. The rearrangement uses TRBV6-6 and TRBJ2-7, with D possibly being TRBD2 (6 bases). This CDR3 has 12 residues. The V end was cut by 5 bases, the J end by 7 bases, with 12 bases between. Looked up from germline, CDR1 is MNHNY and CDR2 is SVGAGI (reference sequence).

As regards this clonotype: At one end the junction does not follow the germline gene, possibly because of a read error. The chain uses TRBV11-3 and TRBJ2-1, with D perhaps being TRBD1 or TRBD2 (5 bases each). The germline V gene has CDR1 SGHNT and CDR2 YENEEA. The CDR3 has 14 amino acids. The CDR3: CARRQTTTSTEQFF. CDR3 nucleotides: TGTGCCCGCAGACAGACTACCACGTCTACTGAGCAGTTCTTC.

This clonotype was recorded at least ten times. This rearrangement joins TRBV6-5 to TRBJ2-1; TRBD2 might be the D (6 bases). CDR1 and CDR2 (germline): MNHEY, SVGAGI. V lost 4 bases, J lost 6 bases, and 13 bases lay in between. The CDR3 spans 14 residues. CDR3 nucleotides: TGTGCCAGCAGTTCCGGGACTGAGGTCAATGAGCAGTTCTTC. It translates to CASSSGTEVNEQFF.

This clonotype has at least ten counts. The chain joins TRBV1 to TRBJ1-5; the listed D gene, TRBD1, was not tested against the DNA. TRBV1 is deemed a pseudogene. The CDR3 has 20 residues. The CDR3 protein is CTSSRRPAGGWDESNQPQHF. In DNA form, the CDR3 reads TGCACCAGCAGCCGACGCCCGGCAGGGGGCTGGGATGAAAGCAATCAGCCCCAGCATTTT.

For this clonotype: It may be a read error: a sequence one base away is much more abundant. V usage is TRBV20-1 and J usage is TRBJ2-1, with D maybe TRBD2 (5 bases). The CDR3 consists of 15 residues. Germline CDR1 and CDR2: DFQATT and SNEGSKA (reference sequence). Trimming removed 3 bases at V and 6 bases at J, with 18 bases between. The chain's CDR3 is CSASEFGLSVNEQFF. The CDR3 DNA reads TGCAGTGCTAGTGAATTCGGACTTAGTGTCAATGAGCAGTTCTTC.

Note on this clonotype: Germline and junction disagree at one end, which may indicate a read error. This rearrangement joins TRBV7-9 to TRBJ2-2; 8 bases are shared with TRBD1. Germline V gene sequence: CDR1 SEHNR, CDR2 FQNEAQ (reference sequence). The CDR3 runs to 16 residues. The CDR3 coding sequence is TGTGCCAACAGCTTCCGGACAGGGTCGAACACCGGGGAGCTGTTTTTT. Encoded protein: CANSFRTGSNTGELFF.

This sequence joins TRBV7-3 and TRBJ2-1, with 9 bases aligning to TRBD2. Per germline, CDR1 SGHTA and CDR2 FQGTGA. Trimming removed 5 bases from V and 7 bases from J; junction bases left unmatched: 12. The CDR3 has 16 residues. The CDR3 reads CASSLTSGLGENEQFF. DNA for the CDR3: TGTGCCAGCAGCCTGACTAGCGGCCTGGGGGAAAATGAGCAGTTCTTC.

This clonotype was found many times. This chain connects TRBV12-3 or TRBV12-4 to TRBJ1-2; D is undetermined. This CDR3 contains 13 residues. Trimming shortened V by 9 bases and J by 4 bases, and 15 bases separated the two germline ends. The DNA of the CDR3 is TGTGCCAGTCGGGAGGGTTTCTCCTATGGCTACACCTTC. Amino acids: CASREGFSYGYTF.

This clonotype was picked up many times. The CDR3 DNA is TGTGCCTGCGCCGGGACTAGCGGTTACAATGAGCAGTTCTTC. Its protein product is CACAGTSGYNEQFF. V gene TRBV30 combines with J gene TRBJ2-1, with 11 nucleotides matching TRBD2. With 6 bases clipped from V and 4 bases from J, the junction kept 5 bases outside the gene matches. From germline, CDR1 is GTSNPN and CDR2 SVGIG (reference sequence). This CDR3 contains 14 residues.

Many counts were recorded for this clonotype. The rearrangement links TRBV6-2 or TRBV6-3 to TRBJ2-1; D tentatively fits TRBD1 or TRBD2 (5 bases each). The CDR3 length is 12 residues. The germline V gene has CDR1 MNHEY and CDR2 SVGEGT. Trimming left V 6 bases short and J 9 bases short, with 12 bases between. The CDR3 DNA follows: TGTGCCAGCAGGGGGACCAACGGTGAGCAGTTCTTC. Translating it yields CASRGTNGEQFF.

The rearrangement uses TRBV4-3 and TRBJ2-1; TRBD2 might be the D (6 bases). The ends were cut back, 2 bases at V and 10 bases at J, with 12 bases in the middle. The CDR3 is 13 amino acids. CDR1 LGHNA and CDR2 YSLEER come from the germline V gene. The CDR3 sequence is CASSQLLTSEQFF. The CDR3 coding sequence is TGCGCCAGCAGCCAACTACTAACTAGCGAGCAGTTCTTC.

Turning to this clonotype: The junction and the germline gene differ at one end; a read error may be behind it. The rearrangement uses TRBV19 and TRBJ1-1; unclear D gene. The germline V gene has CDR1 LNHDA and CDR2 SQIVND (reference sequence). The CDR3 loop spans 13 amino acids. The CDR3 is CASSIRVAGEGFF. The CDR3 region has the DNA TGTGCCAGTAGTATTCGGGTCGCGGGTGAAGGTTTCTTT. The whole variable domain, remainder taken from reference TRBV19 and TRBJ1-1, is DGGITQSPKYLFRKEGQNVTLSCEQNLNHDAMYWYRQDPGQGLRLIYYSQIVNDFQKGDIAEGYSVSREKKESFPLTVTSAQKNPTAFYLCASSIRVAGEGFFGQGTRLTVV.